This TCR beta chain was obtained from a study of cytomegalovirus exposure and HLA in healthy donors. Study-wide findings and caveats: TCR beta V- and J-gene trimming was later associated with a missense DCLRE1C variant.

Researchers ran the PCR with 60 Vbeta and 13 Jbeta primers. The repertoire was sequenced with immunoSEQ multiplex PCR; TCRdb's copy has only in-frame clones and lacks some. Seen here are roughly 200,000 clones, nearly 80% observed once, and the top ten hold 2.9%. J was trimmed by 4 bases and V by 7 bases; bases with no gene match: 5. The CDR3 has 14 residues. The V gene's germline CDR1 is SGHTA and CDR2 FQGNSA. Regarding this clone: Its cognate antigen is unknown.

This receptor was identified in a female donor in good health and CMV-seronegative. V is TRBV7-2 and J is TRBJ2-7; 12 bases fit TRBD2. The sequenced material came from PBMCs. CDR3 sequence (DNA): TGTGCCAGCAACCCGGGACTAGCGGGTTACGAGCAGTACTTC. Translation gives CASNPGLAGYEQYF.